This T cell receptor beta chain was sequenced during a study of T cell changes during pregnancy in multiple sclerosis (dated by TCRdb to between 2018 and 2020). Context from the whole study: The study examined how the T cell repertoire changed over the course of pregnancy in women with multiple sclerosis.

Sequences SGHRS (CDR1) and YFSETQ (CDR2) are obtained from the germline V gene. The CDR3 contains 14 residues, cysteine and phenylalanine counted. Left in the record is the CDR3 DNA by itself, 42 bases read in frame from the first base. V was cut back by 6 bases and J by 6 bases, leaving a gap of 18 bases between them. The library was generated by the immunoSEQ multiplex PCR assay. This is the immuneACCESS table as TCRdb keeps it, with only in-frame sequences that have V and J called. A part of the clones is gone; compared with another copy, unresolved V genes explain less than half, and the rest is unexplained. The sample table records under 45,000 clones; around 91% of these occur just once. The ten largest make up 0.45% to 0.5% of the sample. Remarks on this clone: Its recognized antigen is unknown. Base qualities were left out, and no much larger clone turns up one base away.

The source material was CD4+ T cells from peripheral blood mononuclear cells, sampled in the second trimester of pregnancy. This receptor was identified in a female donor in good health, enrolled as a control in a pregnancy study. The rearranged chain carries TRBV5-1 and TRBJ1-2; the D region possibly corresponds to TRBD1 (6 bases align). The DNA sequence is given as TGCGCCAGCAAACAAACCGGGACACGGAATGGCTACACCTTC. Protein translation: CASKQTGTRNGYTF.